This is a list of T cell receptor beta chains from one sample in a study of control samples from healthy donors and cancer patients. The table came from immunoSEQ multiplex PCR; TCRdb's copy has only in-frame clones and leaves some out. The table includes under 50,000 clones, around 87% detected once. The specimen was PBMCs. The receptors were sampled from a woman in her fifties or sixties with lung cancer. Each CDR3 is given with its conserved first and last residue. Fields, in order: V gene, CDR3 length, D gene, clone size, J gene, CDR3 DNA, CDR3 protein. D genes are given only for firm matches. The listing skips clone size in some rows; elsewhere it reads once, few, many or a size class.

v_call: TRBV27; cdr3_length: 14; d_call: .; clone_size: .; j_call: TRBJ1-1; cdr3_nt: TGTGCCAGCAGTTTAGGGGAATTTGGTCCTGAAGCTTTCTTT; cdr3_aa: CASSLGEFGPEAFF
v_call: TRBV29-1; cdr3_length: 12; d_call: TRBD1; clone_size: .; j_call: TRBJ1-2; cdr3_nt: TGCAGCGTCTTAAGACAGGGGTATGGCTACACCTTC; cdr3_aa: CSVLRQGYGYTF
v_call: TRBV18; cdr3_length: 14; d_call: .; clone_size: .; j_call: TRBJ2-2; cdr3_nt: TGTGCCAGCTCACCACGCAGTAACACCGGGGAGCTGTTTTTT; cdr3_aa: CASSPRSNTGELFF
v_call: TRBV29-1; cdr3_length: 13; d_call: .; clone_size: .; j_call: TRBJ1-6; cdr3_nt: TGCAGCGTCAAAGACGGGTATAATTCACCCCTCCACTTT; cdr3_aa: CSVKDGYNSPLHF
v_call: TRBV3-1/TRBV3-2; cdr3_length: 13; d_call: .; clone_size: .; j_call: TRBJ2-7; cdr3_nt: TGTACCAGCAGCCTTATGCAGGGCTACGAGCAGTACTTC; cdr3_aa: CTSSLMQGYEQYF
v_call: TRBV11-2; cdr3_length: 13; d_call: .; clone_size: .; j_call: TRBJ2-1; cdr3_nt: TGTGCCAGCATCAAGACAGGGAGGAATGAGCAGTTCTTC; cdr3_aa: CASIKTGRNEQFF
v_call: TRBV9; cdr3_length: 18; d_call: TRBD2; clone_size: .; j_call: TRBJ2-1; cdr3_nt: TGTGCCAGCAGCCCAAATGGGGGAGCGGGAGGGCCGTACAATGAGCAGTTCTTC; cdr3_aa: CASSPNGGAGGPYNEQFF
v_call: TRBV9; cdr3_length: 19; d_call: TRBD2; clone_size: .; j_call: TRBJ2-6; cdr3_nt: TGTGCCAGCAGCGTAGACCCAGCGGGAGGAACCTCTGGGGCCAACGTCCTGACTTTC; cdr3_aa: CASSVDPAGGTSGANVLTF
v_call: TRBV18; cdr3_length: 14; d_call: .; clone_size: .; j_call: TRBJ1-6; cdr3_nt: TGTGCCAGCTCAGCACAGGGTTCGGATTCACCCCTCCACTTT; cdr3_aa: CASSAQGSDSPLHF
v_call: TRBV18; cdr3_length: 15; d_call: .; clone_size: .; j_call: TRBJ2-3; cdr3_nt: TGTGCCAGCTCACTGGAGGAGGTTAGCACAGATACGCAGTATTTT; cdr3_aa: CASSLEEVSTDTQYF
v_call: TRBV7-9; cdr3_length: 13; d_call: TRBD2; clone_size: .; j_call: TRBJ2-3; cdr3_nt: TGTGCCAGCAGACTAACTAGCGGAGATACGCAGTATTTT; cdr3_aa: CASRLTSGDTQYF
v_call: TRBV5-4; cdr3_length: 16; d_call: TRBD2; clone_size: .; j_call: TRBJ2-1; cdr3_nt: TGTGCCAGCAGCACATGGACTAGCGGGAGTGATGGTGAGCAGTTCTTC; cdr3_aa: CASSTWTSGSDGEQFF
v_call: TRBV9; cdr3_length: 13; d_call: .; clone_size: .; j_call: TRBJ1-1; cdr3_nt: TGTGCCAGCAGCGTTGACTGGTACACTGAAGCTTTCTTT; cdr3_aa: CASSVDWYTEAFF
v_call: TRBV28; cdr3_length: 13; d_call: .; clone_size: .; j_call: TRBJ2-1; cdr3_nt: TGTGCCAGCAGTTTAGGTCCGTACAATGAGCAGTTCTTC; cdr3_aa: CASSLGPYNEQFF
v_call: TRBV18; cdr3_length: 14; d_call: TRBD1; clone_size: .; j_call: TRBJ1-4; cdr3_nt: TGTGCCAGCTCACCGACAGGGGAGCTTGAAAAACTGTTTTTT; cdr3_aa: CASSPTGELEKLFF
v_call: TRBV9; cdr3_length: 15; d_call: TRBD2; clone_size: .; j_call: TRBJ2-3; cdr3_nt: TGTGCCAGCAGCGCTTCCGGGACTAGCGGAGATACGCAGTATTTT; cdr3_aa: CASSASGTSGDTQYF
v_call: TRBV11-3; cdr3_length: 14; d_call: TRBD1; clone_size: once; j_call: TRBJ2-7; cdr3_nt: TGTGCCAGCAGCCTGGCAGGACAGGGGAACGAGCAGTACTTC; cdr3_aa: CASSLAGQGNEQYF